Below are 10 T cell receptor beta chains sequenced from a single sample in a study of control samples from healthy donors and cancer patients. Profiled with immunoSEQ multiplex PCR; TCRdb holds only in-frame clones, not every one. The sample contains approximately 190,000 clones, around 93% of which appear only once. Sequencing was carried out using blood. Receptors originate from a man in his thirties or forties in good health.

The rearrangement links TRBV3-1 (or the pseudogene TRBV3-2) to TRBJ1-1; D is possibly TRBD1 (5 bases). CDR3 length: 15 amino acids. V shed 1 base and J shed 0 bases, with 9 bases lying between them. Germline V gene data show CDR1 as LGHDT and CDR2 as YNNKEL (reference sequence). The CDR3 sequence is CASSQVPRVNTEAFF. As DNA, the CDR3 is TGTGCCAGCAGCCAAGTCCCCAGGGTGAACACTGAAGCTTTCTTT.

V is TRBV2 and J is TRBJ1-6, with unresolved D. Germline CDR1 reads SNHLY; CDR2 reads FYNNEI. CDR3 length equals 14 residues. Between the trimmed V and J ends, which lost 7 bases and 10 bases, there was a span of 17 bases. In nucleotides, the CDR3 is TGTGCCAGCACCCAAAGTGGTGTGGGCTCACCCCTCCACTTT. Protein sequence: CASTQSGVGSPLHF.

CDR3: CASSQDGGEQYF. As DNA, the CDR3 is TGCGCCAGCAGCCAAGACGGAGGGGAGCAGTACTTC. V usage is TRBV4-1 and J usage is TRBJ2-7; possibly TRBD2 for D (6 bases). The CDR3 loop spans 12 amino acids. V shed 0 bases and J shed 7 bases, with 7 bases lying between them. Germline CDR1 and CDR2: MGHRA and YSYEKL.

CDR3 sequence reads: CASSQQGAPSNEQFF. The CDR3 DNA reads as TGCGCCAGCAGCCAGCAGGGGGCCCCTTCCAATGAGCAGTTCTTC. The V and J genes are TRBV4-1 and TRBJ2-1; 8 positions agree with TRBD1. Germline V gene lookup returns CDR1 MGHRA and CDR2 YSYEKL. This CDR3 has 15 amino acids. Losses at the gene ends were 3 bases for V and 6 bases for J; bases not matched to a gene: 7.

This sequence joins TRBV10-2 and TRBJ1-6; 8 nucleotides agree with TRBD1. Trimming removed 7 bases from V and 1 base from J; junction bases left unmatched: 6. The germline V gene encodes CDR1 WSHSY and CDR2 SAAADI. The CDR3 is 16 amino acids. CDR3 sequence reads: CASIATGESYNSPLHF. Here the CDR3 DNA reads TGCGCCAGCATCGCGACAGGGGAGTCCTATAATTCACCCCTCCACTTT.

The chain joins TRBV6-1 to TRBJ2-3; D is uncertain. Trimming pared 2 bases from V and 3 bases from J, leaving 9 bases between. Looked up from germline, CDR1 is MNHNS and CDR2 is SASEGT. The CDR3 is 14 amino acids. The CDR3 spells CASSEHRQTDTQYF. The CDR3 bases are TGTGCCAGCAGTGAACACCGTCAGACAGATACGCAGTATTTT.

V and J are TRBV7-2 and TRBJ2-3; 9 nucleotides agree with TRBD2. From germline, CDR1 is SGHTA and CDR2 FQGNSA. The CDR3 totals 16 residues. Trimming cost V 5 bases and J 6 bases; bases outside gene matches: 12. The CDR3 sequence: CASSLGGGGAVDTQYF. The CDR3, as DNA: TGTGCCAGCAGCCTGGGTGGCGGGGGGGCCGTTGATACGCAGTATTTT.

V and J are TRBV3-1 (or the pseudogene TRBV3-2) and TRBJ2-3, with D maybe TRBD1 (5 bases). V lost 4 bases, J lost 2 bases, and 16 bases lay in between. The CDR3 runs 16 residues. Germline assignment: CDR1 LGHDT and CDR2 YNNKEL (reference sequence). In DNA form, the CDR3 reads TGTGCCAGCAGCCCCTCCGTAGGGGCCAACACAGATACGCAGTATTTT. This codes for CASSPSVGANTDTQYF.

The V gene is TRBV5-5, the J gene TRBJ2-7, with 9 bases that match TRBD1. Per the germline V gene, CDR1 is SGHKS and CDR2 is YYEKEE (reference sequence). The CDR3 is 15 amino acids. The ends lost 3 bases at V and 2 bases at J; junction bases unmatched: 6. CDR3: CASSWGTGMTYEQYF. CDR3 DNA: TGTGCCAGCAGCTGGGGGACAGGGATGACCTACGAGCAGTACTTC.

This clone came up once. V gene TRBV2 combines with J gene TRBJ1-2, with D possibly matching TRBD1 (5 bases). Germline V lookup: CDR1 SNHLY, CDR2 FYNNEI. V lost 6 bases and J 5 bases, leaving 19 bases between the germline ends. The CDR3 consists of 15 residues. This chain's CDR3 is CASRLEGRGGYGYTF. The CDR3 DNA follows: TGTGCCAGCAGGTTGGAGGGGCGCGGGGGATATGGCTACACCTTC.